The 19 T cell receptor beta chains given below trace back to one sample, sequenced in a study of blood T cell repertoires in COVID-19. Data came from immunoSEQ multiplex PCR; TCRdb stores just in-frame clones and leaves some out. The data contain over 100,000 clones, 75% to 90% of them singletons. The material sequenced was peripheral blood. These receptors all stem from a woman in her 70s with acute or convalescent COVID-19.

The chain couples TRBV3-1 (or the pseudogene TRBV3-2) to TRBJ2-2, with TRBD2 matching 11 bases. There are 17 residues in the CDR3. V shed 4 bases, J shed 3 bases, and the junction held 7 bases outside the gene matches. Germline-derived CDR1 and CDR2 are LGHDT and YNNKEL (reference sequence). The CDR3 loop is CASSLTSGTVYTGELFF. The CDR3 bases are TGTGCCAGCAGCCTGACTAGCGGGACCGTCTACACCGGGGAGCTGTTTTTT.

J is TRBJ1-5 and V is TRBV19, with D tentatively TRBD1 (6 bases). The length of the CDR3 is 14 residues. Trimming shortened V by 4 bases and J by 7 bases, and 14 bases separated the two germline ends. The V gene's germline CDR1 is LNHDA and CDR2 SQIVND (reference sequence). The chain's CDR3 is CASSNQGPRQPQHF. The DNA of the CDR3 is TGTGCCAGTAGTAATCAGGGGCCGAGGCAGCCCCAGCATTTT.

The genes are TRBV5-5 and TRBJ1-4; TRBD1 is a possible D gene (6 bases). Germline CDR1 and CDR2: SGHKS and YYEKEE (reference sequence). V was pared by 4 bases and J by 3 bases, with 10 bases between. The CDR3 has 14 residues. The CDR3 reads CASSPDSSNEKLFF. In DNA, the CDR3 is TGTGCCAGCAGCCCGGACAGCTCTAATGAAAAACTGTTTTTT.

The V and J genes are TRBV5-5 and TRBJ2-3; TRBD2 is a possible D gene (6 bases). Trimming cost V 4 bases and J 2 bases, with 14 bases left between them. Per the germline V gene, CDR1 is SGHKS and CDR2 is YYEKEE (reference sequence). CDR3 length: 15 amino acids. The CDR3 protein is CASSPDGGYTDTQYF. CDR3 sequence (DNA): TGTGCCAGCAGCCCTGACGGGGGATACACAGATACGCAGTATTTT.

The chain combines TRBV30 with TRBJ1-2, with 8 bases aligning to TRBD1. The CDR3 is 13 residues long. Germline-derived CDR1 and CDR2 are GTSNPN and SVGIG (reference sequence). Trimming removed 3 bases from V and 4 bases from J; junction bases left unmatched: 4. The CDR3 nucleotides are TGTGCCTGGAGCTCTACAGGGGGCTATGGCTACACCTTC. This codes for CAWSSTGGYGYTF. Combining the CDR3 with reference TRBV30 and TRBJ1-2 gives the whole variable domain SQTIHQWPATLVQPVGSPLSLECTVEGTSNPNLYWYRQAAGRGLQLLFYSVGIGQISSEVPQNLSASRPQDRQFILSSKKLLLSDSGFYLCAWSSTGGYGYTFGSGTRLTVV.

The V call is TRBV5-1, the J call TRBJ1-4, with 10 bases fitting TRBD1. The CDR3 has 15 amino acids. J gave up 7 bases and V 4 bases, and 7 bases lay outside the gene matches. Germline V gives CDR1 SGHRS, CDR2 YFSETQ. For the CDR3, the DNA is TGCGCCAGCAGCCCGACAGGGGGCCTAGTTGAAAAACTGTTTTTT. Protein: CASSPTGGLVEKLFF.

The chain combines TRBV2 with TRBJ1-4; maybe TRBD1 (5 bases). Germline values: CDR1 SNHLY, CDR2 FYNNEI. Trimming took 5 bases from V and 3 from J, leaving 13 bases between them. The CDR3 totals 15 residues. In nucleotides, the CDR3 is TGTGCCAGCAGTTACCGGACACAGCCTAATGAAAAACTGTTTTTT. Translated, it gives CASSYRTQPNEKLFF.

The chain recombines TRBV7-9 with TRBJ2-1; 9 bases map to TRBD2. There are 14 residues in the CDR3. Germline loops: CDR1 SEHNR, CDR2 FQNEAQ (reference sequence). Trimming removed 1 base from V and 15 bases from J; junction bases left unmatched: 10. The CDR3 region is CASSLVAGTSSPFF. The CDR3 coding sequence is TGTGCCAGCAGCTTAGTCGCGGGGACTAGCTCGCCGTTCTTC.

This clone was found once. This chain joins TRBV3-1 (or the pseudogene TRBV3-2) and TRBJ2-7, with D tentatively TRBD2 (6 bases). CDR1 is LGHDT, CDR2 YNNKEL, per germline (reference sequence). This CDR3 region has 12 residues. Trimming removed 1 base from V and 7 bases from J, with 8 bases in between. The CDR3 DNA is TGTGCCAGCAGCCAAGGCGGGGCGGAGCAGTACTTC. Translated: CASSQGGAEQYF.

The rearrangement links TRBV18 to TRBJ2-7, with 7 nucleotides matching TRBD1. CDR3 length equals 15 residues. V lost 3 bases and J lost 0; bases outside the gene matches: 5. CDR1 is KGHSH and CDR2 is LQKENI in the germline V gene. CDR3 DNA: TGTGCCAGCTCACCGGGGACAGACATCTCCTACGAGCAGTACTTC. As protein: CASSPGTDISYEQYF.

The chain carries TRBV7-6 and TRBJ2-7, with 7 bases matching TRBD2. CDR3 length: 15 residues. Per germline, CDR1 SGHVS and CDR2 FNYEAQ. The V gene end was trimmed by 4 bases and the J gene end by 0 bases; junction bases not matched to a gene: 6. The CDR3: CASSSSGPSSYEQYF. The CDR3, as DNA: TGTGCCAGCAGCTCTAGCGGCCCAAGCTCCTACGAGCAGTACTTC. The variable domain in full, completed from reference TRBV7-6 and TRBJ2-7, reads GAGVSQSPRYKVTKRGQDVALRCDPISGHVSLYWYRQALGQGPEFLTYFNYEAQQDKSGLPNDRFSAERPEGSISTLTIQRTEQRDSAMYRCASSSSGPSSYEQYFGPGTRLTVT.

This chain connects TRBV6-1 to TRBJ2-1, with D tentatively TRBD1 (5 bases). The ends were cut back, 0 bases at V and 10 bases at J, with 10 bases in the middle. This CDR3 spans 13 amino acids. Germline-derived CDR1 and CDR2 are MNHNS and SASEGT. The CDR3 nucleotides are TGTGCCAGCAGTGAAGCTAGGGGTGGGGAGCAGTTCTTC. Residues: CASSEARGGEQFF.

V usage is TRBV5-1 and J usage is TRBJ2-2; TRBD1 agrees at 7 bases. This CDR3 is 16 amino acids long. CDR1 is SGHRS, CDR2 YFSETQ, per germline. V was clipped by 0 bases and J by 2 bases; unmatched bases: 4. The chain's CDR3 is CASSLAGQLNTGELFF. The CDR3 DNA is TGCGCCAGCAGCTTGGCGGGACAGCTAAACACCGGGGAGCTGTTTTTT.

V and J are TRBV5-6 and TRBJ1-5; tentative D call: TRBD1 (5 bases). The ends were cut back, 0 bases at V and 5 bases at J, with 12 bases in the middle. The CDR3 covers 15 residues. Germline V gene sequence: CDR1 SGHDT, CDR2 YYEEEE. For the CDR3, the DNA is TGTGCCAGCAGCTTGGCACGGGGGTTCGATCAGCCCCAGCATTTT. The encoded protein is CASSLARGFDQPQHF.

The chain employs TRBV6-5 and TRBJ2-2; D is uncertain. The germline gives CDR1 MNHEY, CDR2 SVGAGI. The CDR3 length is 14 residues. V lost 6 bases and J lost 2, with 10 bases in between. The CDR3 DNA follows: TGTGCCAGCAGAAACAGTCGCAACACCGGGGAGCTGTTTTTT. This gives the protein CASRNSRNTGELFF.

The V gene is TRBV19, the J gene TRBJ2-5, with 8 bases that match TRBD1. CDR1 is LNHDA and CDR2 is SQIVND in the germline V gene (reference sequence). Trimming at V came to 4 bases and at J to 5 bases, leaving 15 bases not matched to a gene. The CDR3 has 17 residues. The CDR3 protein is CASSTPTTGTGRETQYF. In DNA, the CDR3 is TGTGCCAGTAGTACCCCGACTACCGGGACAGGCCGGGAGACCCAGTACTTC.

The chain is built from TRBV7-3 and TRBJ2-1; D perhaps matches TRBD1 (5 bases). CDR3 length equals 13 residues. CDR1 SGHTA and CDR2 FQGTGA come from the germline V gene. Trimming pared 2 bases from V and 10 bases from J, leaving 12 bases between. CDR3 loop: CASSLRPDSEQFF. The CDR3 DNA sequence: TGTGCCAGCAGCTTACGGCCTGACAGCGAGCAGTTCTTC.

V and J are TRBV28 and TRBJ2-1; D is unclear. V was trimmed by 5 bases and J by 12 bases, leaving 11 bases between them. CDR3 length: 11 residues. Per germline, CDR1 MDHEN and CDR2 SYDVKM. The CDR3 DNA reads TGTGCCAGCAGTCTTTCAGGTGGGCAGTTCTTC. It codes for CASSLSGGQFF.

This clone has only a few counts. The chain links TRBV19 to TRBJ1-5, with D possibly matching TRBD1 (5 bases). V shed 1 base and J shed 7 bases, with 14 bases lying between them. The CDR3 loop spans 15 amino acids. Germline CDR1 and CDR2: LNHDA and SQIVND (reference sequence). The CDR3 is CASSIGGTGRQPQHF. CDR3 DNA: TGTGCCAGTAGTATAGGAGGTACAGGAAGGCAGCCCCAGCATTTT. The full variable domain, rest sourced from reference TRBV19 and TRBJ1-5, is DGGITQSPKYLFRKEGQNVTLSCEQNLNHDAMYWYRQDPGQGLRLIYYSQIVNDFQKGDIAEGYSVSREKKESFPLTVTSAQKNPTAFYLCASSIGGTGRQPQHFGDGTRLSIL.